This TCR beta chain was obtained from a study of cytomegalovirus exposure and HLA in healthy donors. The V end was cut by 6 bases, the J end by 2 bases, with 14 bases between. CDR1 is MNHEY, CDR2 SMNVEV, per germline (reference sequence). This CDR3 region has 14 residues. Findings and caveats of the study: Listed as cytomegalovirus-associated were 150 to 200 TCR beta chains.

The method was immunoSEQ multiplex PCR; TCRdb's version includes in-frame clones alone and lacks a portion of them. The data show about 240,000 clones, 86% seen once. This clone has only a few counts. Its antigen remains unidentified. The donors were members of the roughly 120-subject validation cohort (separate from the roughly 670-subject first cohort). This receptor was obtained from a woman under 40 in good health and CMV-seropositive. The V gene is TRBV27, the J gene TRBJ2-7; TRBD1 is a possible D gene (5 bases). What was sequenced was PBMCs. CDR3 sequence (DNA): TGTGCCAGCAGCCGACAGCCCTATACCTACGAGCAGTACTTC. Its protein product is CASSRQPYTYEQYF.